Below, 7 T cell receptor beta chains from the same sample are listed, as sequenced in a study of read filtering for tumor transcriptome and immune sequencing. Molecular barcoded adaptors covering alpha/delta and beta/gamma chains were used on about 0.4 ug RNA. TCRdb redid the calling of the reads with MiXCR, one entry per CDR3 protein. The sample carries approximately 20,000 distinct CDR3 sequences, around 13% recorded once. The sequencing sample was made of a population of CD138-negative cells sorted from bone marrow. The receptors were gathered from a donor at least 40 years old with multiple myeloma.

The CDR3 region has the DNA TGCAGCGTTGGGACAATCGCCGAGCAGTACTTC. Its protein product is CSVGTIAEQYF. The chain recombines TRBV29-1 with TRBJ2-7, with a weak D call TRBD1 (5 bases). V lost 4 bases and J lost 6, with 10 bases in between. Germline loops: CDR1 SQVTM, CDR2 ANQGSEA. CDR3 length equals 11 residues.

On this clonotype itself: The missing conserved phenylalanine or tryptophan at the end of this CDR3 makes a read error likely. The limits of the CDR3 on the DNA are not certain, so only TCRdb's listed CDR3 is given. The CDR3: CSVVGTEPEAFS. This chain connects TRBV29-1 to TRBJ1-1; the tabulated D call, TRBD1, remains unverified against the DNA. The CDR3 extends over 12 residues, inclusive of both ends. The germline gives CDR1 SQVTM, CDR2 ANQGSEA.

This clonotype was counted at least ten times. V usage is TRBV20-1 and J usage is TRBJ2-1, with D possibly being TRBD1 or TRBD2 (7 bases each). Germline CDR1 DFQATT, CDR2 SNEGSKA (reference sequence). This CDR3 region has 15 residues. V was cut by 0 bases and J by 7 bases, with 16 bases left in between. For the CDR3, the DNA is TGCAGTGCTAGAGATGGAGGGGGCGGGAGAAATGAGCAGTTCTTC. It codes for CSARDGGGGRNEQFF.

This clonotype was recorded at least ten times. The V gene is TRBV6-2 or TRBV6-3, the J gene TRBJ2-3; D gene unclear. Trimming shortened V by 6 bases and J by 1 base, and 5 bases separated the two germline ends. Looked up from germline, CDR1 is MNHEY and CDR2 is SVGEGT. This CDR3 is built from 12 residues. The CDR3 sequence is CASSQGTDTQYF. CDR3 in DNA: TGTGCCAGCAGCCAAGGCACAGATACGCAGTATTTT.

This clonotype was found many times. The chain carries TRBV3-1 and TRBJ2-1, with D possibly TRBD1 on 6 matching bases. The CDR3 is 14 residues long. Trimming cost V 0 bases and J 7 bases, with 10 bases left between them. Per germline, CDR1 LGHDT and CDR2 YNNKEL (reference sequence). The CDR3 nucleotides read TGTGCCAGCAGCCAAGATGGGGGCTTGAATGAGCAGTTCTTC. Protein product: CASSQDGGLNEQFF.

At least ten counts were recorded for this clonotype. The chain is built from TRBV20-1 and TRBJ2-5; no clear D. The CDR3 totals 11 residues. V lost 5 bases and J lost 1, with 5 bases in between. Germline CDR1 DFQATT, CDR2 SNEGSKA (reference sequence). The chain's CDR3 is CSARAQETQYF. CDR3 sequence (DNA): TGCAGTGCTCGCGCCCAAGAGACCCAGTACTTC.

This clonotype came up many times. This chain joins TRBV7-2 and TRBJ2-3; D not resolved. Looked up from germline, CDR1 is SGHTA and CDR2 is FQGNSA. The CDR3 covers 15 residues. The ends were cut back, 4 bases at V and 1 base at J, with 12 bases in the middle. The CDR3 nucleotides are TGTGCCAGCAGCTGGGTTTCAAGTGGCACAGATACGCAGTATTTT. Amino acids: CASSWVSSGTDTQYF.